These 30 T cell receptor beta chains were all obtained from the same sample, sequenced in a study of CD8+ T cells in alopecia areata. It was with CD4, CD8alpha, NKG2D, NKG2ACE and other markers that pooled cutaneous lymph node cells were sorted. cDNA serving as the sequencing template came from extracted, reverse transcribed RNA. The assay was immunoSEQ multiplex PCR, and TCRdb's table has in-frame clones only and misses some. In total the sample includes approximately 280,000 clones, none of them seen once. The specimen was CD4+ T cells sorted from a lymph node. Receptors originate from a C3H/HeJ mouse with alopecia areata. Mouse strain MHC haplotype: H2-k.

About this clone itself: Any gene name here is a mouse gene name. The CDR3 is cut off 4 residues early in the read; its end comes from the germline J gene. The rearrangement uses TRBV1 and TRBJ1-2, with D possibly matching TRBD1 (6 bases). The CDR3 runs 15 residues. CDR1 NSQYPW and CDR2 LRSPGD come from the germline V gene (reference sequence). V was pared by 1 base and J by 1 base, with 10 bases between. Incomplete CDR3 DNA: TGCACCTGCAGTGCAGTTCCACAGGGAAACTCC. Translating gives CTCSAVPQGNS. The whole CDR3 is CTCSAVPQGNSDYTF.

This clone was picked up a small number of times. Gene names are the mouse ones. Sequencing ends 4 residues short of the CDR3 end; the germline J gene provides the rest. This sequence joins TRBV13-3 and TRBJ2-1, with TRBD1 matching 9 bases. Per germline, CDR1 NNHDY and CDR2 SYVADS. V lost 5 bases, J lost 6 bases, and 3 bases stayed unmatched. The CDR3 is made up of 13 amino acids. The sequenced part of the CDR3 DNA is TGTGCCAGCAGGGGGACAGGGTTTGCT. Encoded protein: CASRGTGFA. The entire CDR3 is CASRGTGFAEQFF.

Of note for this clone: Gene and germline names: mouse. The read terminates 4 residues ahead of where the CDR3 ends, so the germline J gene completes it. The rearrangement joins TRBV13-1 to TRBJ2-4; a possible D gene is TRBD1 (6 bases). The CDR3 contains 15 residues. Per germline, CDR1 NSHNY and CDR2 SYGAGN. The V end lost 2 bases, the J end lost 2 bases, and 12 bases lay between the germline ends. The DNA read from the CDR3 is TGTGCCAGCAGTGACCCACGGACAGCTCAAAAC. Protein: CASSDPRTAQN. Given in full, the CDR3 is CASSDPRTAQNTLYF.

About this clone itself: Gene labels here are mouse ones. The read falls 4 residues short of the CDR3 end, and the missing part is taken from the germline J gene. The rearrangement joins TRBV5 to TRBJ1-2, with 12 positions matching TRBD1. Looked up from germline, CDR1 is LGHNA and CDR2 is YNLKQL (reference sequence). V lost 4 bases to trimming and J lost 4 bases; unmatched junction nucleotides: 7. The CDR3 has 16 residues. CDR3 residues: CASSPGTGGEGSDYTF. CDR3 DNA, as far as it was read: TGTGCCAGCAGCCCCGGGACAGGGGGCGAGGGCTCC.

Concerning this clone: Gene names follow the mouse nomenclature. CDR3: CASSRLFSYEQYF. CDR3 DNA (partial): TGTGCTAGCAGTAGACTGTTCTCCTAT. The rearrangement joins TRBV17 to TRBJ2-7; D call uncertain. Sequencing ends 4 residues short of the CDR3 end; the germline J gene provides the rest. V lost 2 bases and J 0 bases, leaving 5 bases between the germline ends. The CDR3 is 13 amino acids. Germline assignment: CDR1 MNHDT and CDR2 YYDKIL.

This clone turned up a few times. Gene labels here are mouse ones. Read data end 4 residues before the CDR3 end; the end is taken from the germline J gene. The chain joins TRBV13-1 to TRBJ2-1; D remains unclear. The germline gives CDR1 NSHNY, CDR2 SYGAGN. V lost 0 bases to trimming and J lost 4 bases, with 8 bases between them. The CDR3 runs 14 residues. The CDR3 protein is CASSDAQIYAEQFF. Partial CDR3 DNA: TGTGCCAGCAGTGATGCACAGATATATGCT.

This clone has a handful of counts. The gene symbols are mouse symbols. The missing CDR3 end, 4 residues past where the read stops, is filled in from the germline J gene. The chain links TRBV12-1 to TRBJ2-5; D is uncertain. The ends were cut back, 1 base at V and 0 bases at J, with 7 bases in the middle. The CDR3 contains 14 residues. Per germline, CDR1 SGHSN and CDR2 HYEKVE. The CDR3 is CASSLTINQDTQYF. The CDR3 bases that were read are TGTGCCAGCTCTCTGACAATTAACCAAGAC.

This clone has only a few counts. Mouse gene names and germline throughout. The CDR3 end lies 4 residues beyond the end of the read and is filled in from the germline J gene. The chain carries TRBV13-2 and TRBJ2-3; tentatively, D is TRBD1 or TRBD2 (5 bases each). Germline CDR1 is NNHNN and CDR2 is SYGAGS (reference sequence). Trimming took 0 bases from V and 2 from J, leaving 10 bases between them. The CDR3 has 15 amino acids. The CDR3 spells CASGDGGWDAETLYF. Incomplete CDR3 DNA: TGTGCCAGCGGTGATGGGGGGTGGGATGCAGAA.

Many counts were recorded for this clone. Mouse names are used for the genes. The sequenced fragment ends 4 residues before the CDR3 boundary, so the rest is inferred from the germline J gene. This sample also contains other DNA sequences that code for the same CDR3. The chain combines TRBV19 with TRBJ2-2; D not resolved. The germline V and J ends were trimmed by 0 bases and 3 bases, with 0 bases remaining between them. The germline CDR1 and CDR2 sequences are FNHDT and SITEND (reference sequence). The CDR3 totals 12 residues. Incomplete CDR3 DNA: TGTGCCAGCAGTATAGACACCGGG. This codes for CASSIDTG. The entire CDR3 sequence reads CASSIDTGQLYF.

With respect to this clone: Gene names are mouse gene names. The missing CDR3 end, 4 residues past where the read stops, is filled in from the germline J gene. The same CDR3 can be traced to other DNA sequences in this sample. The chain combines TRBV13-3 with TRBJ2-5, with a possible D match to TRBD1 (6 bases). This CDR3 region has 14 residues. Germline V gene sequence: CDR1 NNHDY, CDR2 SYVADS. Trimming stripped 2 bases from V and 2 bases from J, with 9 bases between. The CDR3 region is CASSDRDTQDTQYF. CDR3 bases read: TGTGCCAGCAGTGACCGGGACACCCAAGAC.

This clone was counted only a few times. Gene names denote mouse genes. The DNA read from the CDR3 is TGTGCCAGCAGTGATGCTATTGCAAACTCC. This codes for CASSDAIANS. The full CDR3 is CASSDAIANSDYTF. The chain is built from TRBV13-3 and TRBJ1-2; the D is unclear. The read stops 4 residues short of the end of the CDR3; the missing end is completed from the germline J gene. Germline CDR1 reads NNHDY; CDR2 reads SYVADS. The CDR3 length is 14 residues. Trimming stripped 0 bases from V and 0 bases from J, with 6 bases between.

A remark on this clone: These gene names are mouse names. The read terminates 4 residues before the CDR3 end, so the remaining end is supplied by the germline J gene. The identical CDR3 is also encoded by other nucleotide sequences in the sample. The chain combines TRBV13-2 with TRBJ2-1, with TRBD2 matching 12 bases. In germline, CDR1 is NNHNN, CDR2 SYGAGS (reference sequence). The CDR3 spans 16 residues. The J segment lost 6 bases and the V segment lost 0 bases, leaving 4 bases of the junction unmatched. The CDR3 is CASGDAGLGGGAEQFF. The part of the CDR3 DNA that was read is TGTGCCAGCGGTGATGCGGGACTGGGGGGAGGTGCT.

As concerns this clone: The gene names given are mouse names. The sequenced fragment ends 4 residues before the CDR3 boundary, so the rest is inferred from the germline J gene. The rearrangement links TRBV13-3 to TRBJ2-5; D uncertain. The germline V gene has CDR1 NNHDY and CDR2 SYVADS. V was shortened by 2 bases and J by 3 bases, with 7 bases between the two germline ends. The CDR3 extends over 13 amino acids. The CDR3 sequence: CASSEAGQDTQYF. The sequenced part of the CDR3 DNA is TGTGCCAGCAGTGAGGCAGGTCAAGAC. Complete variable domain (other parts from reference TRBV13-3 and TRBJ2-5): EAAVTQSPRSKVAVTGGKVTLSCHQTNNHDYMYWYRQDTGHGLRLIHYSYVADSTEKGDIPDGYKASRPSQENFSLILELASLSQTAVYFCASSEAGQDTQYFGPGTRLLVL.

With respect to this clone: Gene names denote mouse genes. The read ends 4 residues early relative to the CDR3; the germline J gene fills the gap. Other DNA sequences within the sample encode an identical CDR3. V and J are TRBV31 and TRBJ2-1; possibly TRBD2 for D (7 bases). This CDR3 has 14 amino acids. CDR1 and CDR2 from the germline V gene are GKSSPN and SITVG. CDR3 protein: CAWSLEGGRAEQFF. CDR3 bases read: TGTGCCTGGAGTCTAGAGGGGGGGAGGGCT.

As for this clone: The listed genes are named as in mouse. With the read ending 4 residues before the CDR3 end, the germline J gene is used to fill in that end. The same CDR3 also results from other DNA sequences found in this sample. This chain joins TRBV13-1 and TRBJ2-1, with 7 bases fitting TRBD1. J gave up 2 bases and V 0 bases, and 2 bases lay outside the gene matches. The CDR3 contains 15 residues. Germline lookup yields CDR1 NSHNY and CDR2 SYGAGN. Partial CDR3 DNA: TGTGCCAGCAGTGATGCAGGGACAGACTATGCT. Protein: CASSDAGTDYA. The whole CDR3 reads CASSDAGTDYAEQFF.

Of note for this clone: Gene names follow the mouse nomenclature. The read ends 4 residues early relative to the CDR3; the germline J gene fills the gap. The J gene is TRBJ2-3, the V gene TRBV31; 11 bases fit TRBD2. CDR1 is GKSSPN and CDR2 is SITVG in the germline V gene. The V and J ends lost 5 bases and 0 bases, in that order; junction bases with no gene match: 4. The CDR3 is 15 amino acids. The CDR3 spells CAWEDWGASAETLYF. The sequenced CDR3 bases are TGTGCCTGGGAGGACTGGGGGGCTAGTGCAGAA.

This clone was counted between two and nine times. Gene names denote mouse genes. The CDR3 is cut off 4 residues early in the read; its end comes from the germline J gene. The chain couples TRBV14 to TRBJ2-5; 13 nucleotides match TRBD2. The CDR3 length is 15 residues. Germline loops: CDR1 SGHDT, CDR2 FRDEAV. Here the CDR3 reads CASSPDWGGRDTQYF. The CDR3 bases that were read are TGTGCCAGCAGCCCGGACTGGGGGGGCCGGGAC.

A few counts support this clone. The gene symbols are mouse symbols. The DNA ends 4 residues before the CDR3 does, and the rest of the CDR3 is filled in from the germline J gene. Other DNA sequences within the sample encode an identical CDR3. The rearrangement links TRBV19 to TRBJ2-2; D gene ambiguous. Germline values: CDR1 FNHDT, CDR2 SITEND (reference sequence). The CDR3 runs 13 residues. With 0 bases removed from V and 4 bases from J, the gap between germline ends came to 4 bases. CDR3 DNA, as far as it was read: TGTGCCAGCAGTATAGTGGGCACCGGG. Amino acid sequence: CASSIVGTG. The whole CDR3 sequence is CASSIVGTGQLYF. Together with reference TRBV19 and TRBJ2-2, the CDR3 gives the full variable domain: GGIITQTPKFLIGQEGQKLTLKCQQNFNHDTMYWYRQDSGKGLRLIYYSITENDLQKGDLSEGYDASREKKSSFSLTVTSAQKNEMAVFLCASSIVGTGQLYFGEGSKLTVL.

Many counts were recorded for this clone. Germline and genes: mouse. Read coverage stops 4 residues before the CDR3 terminus; the germline J gene supplies the remainder. This specimen includes other DNA sequences encoding the same CDR3. V usage is TRBV1 and J usage is TRBJ1-1; the D gene is possibly TRBD1 (5 bases). The ends were cut back, 4 bases at V and 0 bases at J, with 6 bases in the middle. This CDR3 is 13 amino acids long. CDR1 NSQYPW and CDR2 LRSPGD come from the germline V gene (reference sequence). CDR3: CTCSGGQNTEVFF. The sequenced part of the CDR3 DNA is TGCACCTGCAGTGGGGGACAGAACACA.

This clone was detected a few times. Gene names refer to mouse genes. The missing CDR3 end, 4 residues past where the read stops, is filled in from the germline J gene. The chain is built from TRBV13-1 and TRBJ2-3; possible D gene TRBD1, 5 bases. Trimming removed 0 bases at V and 1 base at J, with 9 bases between. CDR1 and CDR2 (germline): NSHNY, SYGAGN. The CDR3 sequence is 15 residues long. CDR3 DNA (partial): TGTGCCAGCAGTGATGGAAGGGGAGGTGCAGAA. Translating gives CASSDGRGGAE. In full, the CDR3 reads CASSDGRGGAETLYF.

This clone was detected a few times. Gene and germline names: mouse. The sequence runs out 4 residues before the end of the CDR3; the remainder is reconstructed from the germline J gene. The chain carries TRBV19 and TRBJ2-1; the match to TRBD2 covers 8 bases. The V gene end was trimmed by 3 bases and the J gene end by 0 bases; junction bases not matched to a gene: 2. CDR1 and CDR2 (germline): FNHDT, SITEND (reference sequence). The length of the CDR3 is 15 residues. The sequenced part of the CDR3 DNA is TGTGCCAGCAGTAACTGGGGGATTAACTATGCT. Residues: CASSNWGINYA. The full CDR3 is CASSNWGINYAEQFF.

As concerns this clone: Gene names and germline match the mouse. The read ends 4 residues early relative to the CDR3; the germline J gene fills the gap. Other nucleotide sequences from this sample produce the same CDR3. The J gene is TRBJ2-5, the V gene TRBV31; 8 bases fit TRBD1. CDR1 is GKSSPN and CDR2 is SITVG in the germline V gene. The CDR3 sequence is 13 residues long. The CDR3: CAWSSQGADTQYF. The DNA read from the CDR3 is TGTGCCTGGAGTTCGCAGGGGGCAGAC.

This clone has a count of ten or more. Gene names denote mouse genes. The observed sequence ends 4 residues before the CDR3 terminus, with the missing tail filled in from the germline J gene. The same CDR3 is also encoded by other DNA sequences in this sample. The chain uses TRBV14 and TRBJ2-5, with a possible D match to TRBD1 (6 bases). This CDR3 is 14 amino acids long. The V gene's germline CDR1 is SGHDT and CDR2 FRDEAV. V lost 0 bases and J 3 bases, leaving 8 bases between the germline ends. The sequenced CDR3 bases are TGTGCCAGCAGTTTCTCAGGGGAACAAGAC. This encodes CASSFSGEQD. The full-length CDR3 reads as CASSFSGEQDTQYF.

To note about this clone: All gene names here are mouse names. Read sequence stops 4 residues before the CDR3 end, and the germline J gene provides the missing end. The rearrangement links TRBV13-3 to TRBJ2-1; D is perhaps TRBD1 (6 bases). The germline gives CDR1 NNHDY, CDR2 SYVADS. CDR3 length equals 13 residues. V gave up 9 bases and J gave up 2 bases, with 12 bases separating them. The covered CDR3 bases are TGTGCCACACCGGGACAAGACTATGCT. The encoded protein is CATPGQDYA. The CDR3 in its entirety is CATPGQDYAEQFF.

This clone was seen more than once but under ten times. Gene names denote mouse genes. The missing CDR3 end, 4 residues past where the read stops, is filled in from the germline J gene. The same CDR3 can be traced to other DNA sequences in this sample. V usage is TRBV19 and J usage is TRBJ2-7; 11 bases are shared with TRBD2. The CDR3 loop spans 15 amino acids. Germline assignment: CDR1 FNHDT and CDR2 SITEND (reference sequence). After removal of 2 bases from V and 1 base from J, the junction contained 2 bases not matched to a gene. The sequenced CDR3 bases are TGTGCCAGCAGTATCCGGACTGGGGGGTCCTAT. Encoded protein: CASSIRTGGSY. The full CDR3 sequence reads CASSIRTGGSYEQYF. The full variable domain, its missing parts supplied by reference TRBV19 and TRBJ2-7, is GGIITQTPKFLIGQEGQKLTLKCQQNFNHDTMYWYRQDSGKGLRLIYYSITENDLQKGDLSEGYDASREKKSSFSLTVTSAQKNEMAVFLCASSIRTGGSYEQYFGPGTRLTVL.

This clone occurred a few times. The germline and genes are mouse ones. The CDR3 is cut off 4 residues early in the read; its end comes from the germline J gene. The V gene is TRBV13-2, the J gene TRBJ2-7; 11 nucleotides align to TRBD2. This CDR3 has 15 amino acids. With 0 bases clipped from V and 2 bases from J, the junction kept 1 base outside the gene matches. From germline, CDR1 is NNHNN and CDR2 SYGAGS (reference sequence). The CDR3 spells CASGDGGLGAYEQYF. CDR3 DNA (partial): TGTGCCAGCGGTGATGGGGGACTGGGGGCCTAT.

This clone was seen a handful of times. Each gene name is a mouse one. The read terminates 4 residues ahead of where the CDR3 ends, so the germline J gene completes it. The rearrangement uses TRBV17 and TRBJ2-7; 9 positions match TRBD2. This CDR3 is built from 14 residues. The germline gives CDR1 MNHDT, CDR2 YYDKIL. The J segment lost 0 bases and the V segment lost 6 bases, leaving 3 bases of the junction unmatched. CDR3 DNA (partial): TGTGCTAGCAGCCGGACTGGGGACTCCTAT. Its protein product is CASSRTGDSY. The full CDR3 reads CASSRTGDSYEQYF.

With respect to this clone: Genes and germline are mouse. Here the CDR3 reads CASSERGTSAETLYF. The DNA read from the CDR3 is TGTGCCAGCAGTGAACGGGGGACTAGTGCAGAA. The chain employs TRBV13-3 and TRBJ2-3; D possibly corresponds to TRBD2 (6 bases). The DNA ends 4 residues before the CDR3 does, and the rest of the CDR3 is filled in from the germline J gene. The CDR3 is 15 amino acids. V lost 2 bases, J lost 0 bases, and 10 bases lay in between. Germline CDR1 NNHDY, CDR2 SYVADS.

In the case of this clone: Gene and germline names: mouse. The read comes to an end 4 residues before the CDR3 does, leaving the germline J gene to fill in the end. The J gene is TRBJ1-2, the V gene TRBV13-1, with D possibly being TRBD1 (5 bases). The V end was cut by 3 bases, the J end by 4 bases, with 13 bases between. The CDR3 is made up of 14 amino acids. Germline V gene data show CDR1 as NSHNY and CDR2 as SYGAGN. The sequenced CDR3 bases are TGTGCCAGCAGTGCAGGGTCCTCGGGCTCC. This sequence encodes CASSAGSSGS. The whole CDR3 sequence is CASSAGSSGSDYTF.

A word on this clone: The genes are named according to mouse. Partial CDR3 DNA: TGTGCCAGCGGTGATCGGCAGGGTGCAAACACA. Translating it yields CASGDRQGANT. The full CDR3 is CASGDRQGANTEVFF. J is TRBJ1-1 and V is TRBV13-2, with D tentatively TRBD1 (5 bases). The CDR3 extends 4 residues past the end of the read, so its final part is completed from the germline J gene. The V end lost 1 base, the J end lost 0 bases, and 10 bases lay between the germline ends. The germline V gene encodes CDR1 NNHNN and CDR2 SYGAGS (reference sequence). There are 15 residues in the CDR3.